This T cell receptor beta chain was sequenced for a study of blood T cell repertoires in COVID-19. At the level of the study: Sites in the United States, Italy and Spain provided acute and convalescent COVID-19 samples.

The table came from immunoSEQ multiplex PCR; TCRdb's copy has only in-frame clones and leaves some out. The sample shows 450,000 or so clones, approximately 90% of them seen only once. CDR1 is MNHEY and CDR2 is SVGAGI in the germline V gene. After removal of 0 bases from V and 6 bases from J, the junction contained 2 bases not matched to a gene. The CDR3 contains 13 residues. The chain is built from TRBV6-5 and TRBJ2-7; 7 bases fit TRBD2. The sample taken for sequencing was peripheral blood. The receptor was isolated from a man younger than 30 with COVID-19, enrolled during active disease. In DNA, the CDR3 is TGTGCCAGCAGTTACTCGGGGGGGTTCGAGCAGTACTTC. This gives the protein CASSYSGGFEQYF.